What follows are 10 T cell receptor beta chains derived from one specimen sequenced in a study of brain T cells in children with intractable seizures. Indicated time point: blood from clinic visit 5 months post-surgery; TSC patient then seizure free. TCRdb's table, derived via immunoSEQ multiplex PCR, lists solely in-frame clones and lacks some. The sample has about 350,000 clones, roughly 92% seen once. This sample comprised peripheral blood, obtained around 5 months after surgery. Every receptor here comes from a boy younger than two with tuberous sclerosis and intractable seizures.

The chain is built from TRBV7-3 and TRBJ2-7; TRBD2 aligns across 16 bases. The germline V gene has CDR1 SGHTA and CDR2 FQGTGA. Trimming at V came to 6 bases and at J to 2 bases, leaving 13 bases not matched to a gene. The CDR3 runs 19 residues. CDR3 loop: CASSQSGLAGGPSPYEQYF. CDR3 coding DNA: TGTGCCAGCAGTCAATCGGGACTAGCGGGAGGGCCGTCCCCCTACGAGCAGTACTTC.

The chain joins TRBV6-5 to TRBJ1-4; 12 bases line up with TRBD1. The V gene end was trimmed by 8 bases and the J gene end by 12 bases; junction bases not matched to a gene: 7. The germline V gene has CDR1 MNHEY and CDR2 SVGAGI. CDR3 length equals 13 residues. CDR3 region: CASAGTGGRQLFF. CDR3 bases: TGTGCCAGCGCCGGGACAGGGGGCCGTCAACTGTTTTTT.

This rearrangement joins TRBV11-3 to TRBJ1-2; D gene uncertain. Trimming cost V 4 bases and J 7 bases, with 19 bases left between them. CDR1 and CDR2 from the germline V gene are SGHNT and YENEEA. The CDR3 consists of 15 residues. The CDR3 loop reads CASSWESSKSAGYTF. The CDR3 nucleotides read TGTGCCAGCAGCTGGGAGAGTTCGAAATCGGCTGGCTACACCTTC.

Details on this clone: A read error is likely, as this CDR3 ends without the conserved phenylalanine or tryptophan. The DNA is omitted, as the CDR3 cannot be located on it reliably, and the CDR3 follows TCRdb's listing. This rearrangement joins TRBV30 to TRBJ2-7. Germline loops: CDR1 GTSNPN, CDR2 SVGIG (reference sequence). The CDR3 sequence runs 13 residues, both termini included. CDR3 sequence reads: CAWSDRSGPLRDL.

This chain uses TRBV24-1 with TRBJ2-1, with 12 bases that match TRBD2. CDR3 length: 14 residues. V shed 4 bases, J shed 7 bases, and the junction held 1 base outside the gene matches. Germline assignment: CDR1 KGHDR and CDR2 SFDVKD. CDR3 nucleotides: TGTGCCACCAGTGAAACTAGCGGGGGGAATGAGCAGTTCTTC. Translating it yields CATSETSGGNEQFF.

This clone was counted a single time. The chain carries TRBV13 and TRBJ1-6, with D perhaps matching TRBD1 (6 bases). The CDR3 sequence is 14 residues long. From germline, CDR1 is PRHDT and CDR2 FYEKMQ (reference sequence). V gave up 2 bases and J gave up 4 bases, with 6 bases separating them. DNA for the CDR3: TGTGCCAGCAGCTTAACAGGGTATAATTCACCCCTCCACTTT. The encoded protein is CASSLTGYNSPLHF.

The rearrangement uses TRBV9 and TRBJ2-7; D is perhaps TRBD1 or TRBD2 (6 bases each). The V end was cut by 5 bases, the J end by 5 bases, with 20 bases between. CDR1 is SGDLS, CDR2 YYNGEE, per germline. The CDR3 consists of 15 residues. The DNA of the CDR3 is TGTGCCAGCAGTGAGGGGGGACTGGCAATGGACGAGCAGTACTTC. Translation gives CASSEGGLAMDEQYF. Full variable domain (missing parts from reference TRBV9 and TRBJ2-7): DSGVTQTPKHLITATGQRVTLRCSPRSGDLSVYWYQQSLDQGLQFLIQYYNGEERAKGNILERFSAQQFPDLHSELNLSSLELGDSALYFCASSEGGLAMDEQYFGPGTRLTVT.

V gene TRBV6-6 combines with J gene TRBJ2-3, with TRBD1 as a possible D gene (6 bases). The CDR3 consists of 17 residues. Germline-derived CDR1 and CDR2 are MNHNY and SVGAGI (reference sequence). V gave up 5 bases and J gave up 5 bases, with 23 bases separating them. In DNA, the CDR3 is TGTGCCAGCAGTCCCCAAGACTCCAGGGGTATAGGAGATACGCAGTATTTT. Translation: CASSPQDSRGIGDTQYF.

In this sample, this clone turned up a few times. The rearrangement joins TRBV7-3 to TRBJ2-1, with D unresolved. The CDR3 is 13 amino acids. Deletions cut 5 bases from V and 6 bases from J, with 11 bases between. Germline values: CDR1 SGHTA, CDR2 FQGTGA. The CDR3 DNA sequence: TGTGCCAGCAGCCCGAACCCCCGCAATGAGCAGTTCTTC. Translation: CASSPNPRNEQFF. Full variable domain (remainder filled in from reference TRBV7-3 and TRBJ2-1): GAGVSQTPSNKVTEKGKYVELRCDPISGHTALYWYRQSLGQGPEFLIYFQGTGAADDSGLPNDRFFAVRPEGSVSTLKIQRTERGDSAVYLCASSPNPRNEQFFGPGTRLTVL.

This chain joins TRBV6-6 and TRBJ2-1, with 15 bases that match TRBD2. Germline V gene lookup returns CDR1 MNHNY and CDR2 SVGAGI (reference sequence). The CDR3 runs 20 residues. J lost 0 bases, V lost 5 bases, and 11 bases had no gene match. The CDR3 DNA sequence: TGTGCCAGCAGTCAATCAAGGACTAGCGGGAGGGATTTCTCCTACAATGAGCAGTTCTTC. It encodes CASSQSRTSGRDFSYNEQFF.